This T cell receptor beta chain was observed in a study of regulatory T cells in long-lasting Graves disease. Study-wide points: Persistent Graves' patients had lower TCR diversity than newly diagnosed ones.

The germline V gene has CDR1 MNHEY and CDR2 SMNVEV (reference sequence). CDR3 length equals 13 residues. With 5 bases removed from V and 3 bases from J, the gap between germline ends came to 10 bases. Building the TCR beta libraries relied on iRepertoire HTBI primers, and CDR3 regions underwent Arm-PCR. Original processing methods: Samples revealed roughly 62 TRBV and 11 to 15 TRBJ segments. TCRdb re-called the multiplex PCR reads through MiXCR, storing one row per CDR3 protein. TCRdb, rather than the study authors, made the V and J calls. The sample has approximately 210,000 distinct CDR3 sequences; approximately 20% are singletons. Stated time point: newly diagnosed GD, antithyroid drugs for less than 3 months. Making the TCR library involved RNA that had been extracted from PBMCs. This clonotype was counted at least ten times. Its antigen is as yet unknown.

The clonotype originates from a female donor with Graves disease. The material was peripheral blood mononuclear cells (PBMCs), obtained at new diagnosis, from a patient treated with antithyroid drugs. V usage is TRBV27 and J usage is TRBJ1-2; D call uncertain. The CDR3 loop reads CASSRGWDYGYTF. As DNA, the CDR3 is TGTGCCAGCAGTCGAGGTTGGGACTATGGCTACACCTTC.